The rows below give T cell receptor beta chains drawn from one sample of a study of prognosis after radiotherapy for stage I lung cancer. TCRdb reanalysed the multiplex PCR reads using MiXCR and keeps one entry per CDR3 protein. The sample yields tens of thousands of distinct CDR3 sequences, 26% seen once. The specimen was PBMCs, collected before or after stereotactic body radiation therapy (not recorded which). The receptors stem from a donor over 45 with non-small cell lung cancer. Each CDR3 is given with its conserved first and last residue. The D gene is left open where the match is weak. Rows may omit the clone size; those that give it use once, few, many or a size class.

J	V	size	D	DNA	CDR3
TRBJ1-1	TRBV19	many	NA	TGTGCCAGTAGTGTGGTCGGACGGACGAACACTGAAGCTTTCTTT	CASSVVGRTNTEAFF
TRBJ1-4	TRBV10-3	many	NA	TGTGCCATCAGACCCCAGGGAACTAATGAAAAACTGTTTTTT	CAIRPQGTNEKLFF
TRBJ2-2	TRBV20-1	many	NA	TGCAGTGCCTGCAAGAACACCGGGGAGCTGTTTTTT	CSACKNTGELFF
TRBJ1-1	TRBV30	few	NA	TGTGCCTGGAGTGTACTTGGGCCCGTGAACACTGAAGCTTTCTTT	CAWSVLGPVNTEAFF
TRBJ1-1	TRBV6-1	many	TRBD1	TGTGCCAGCAGAAAGCTAGGGGGCGTGAACACTGAAGCTTTCTTT	CASRKLGGVNTEAFF
TRBJ2-7	TRBV6-5	once	NA	TGTGCCAGCAGTTCCACAGGTGAGTGGGCTGGCTACGAGCAGTACTTC	CASSSTGEWAGYEQYF
TRBJ2-7	TRBV6-2/TRBV6-3	NA	NA	TGTGCCAGCAGTGATTTGGGTACAGGGAGCTCCTACGAGCAGTACTTC	CASSDLGTGSSYEQYF
TRBJ1-2	TRBV10-3	many	NA	TGTGCCACCTGGGTGGGTGGCTATGGCTACACCTTC	CATWVGGYGYTF
TRBJ2-3	TRBV27	medium-sized	NA	TGTGCCAGCAGAGACCGTGGGGTAGATACGCAGTATTTT	CASRDRGVDTQYF
TRBJ2-5	TRBV5-4	NA	NA	TGTGCCAGCAAGGGGGTGGCGGAGGCGGAGACCCAGTACTTC	CASKGVAEAETQYF
TRBJ2-1	TRBV20-1	many	NA	TGCAGTGCAAGCGCGGGGGCCGGCCGTGGTGAGCAGTTCTTC	CSASAGAGRGEQFF
TRBJ1-1	TRBV7-8	many	NA	TGTGCCAGCAGCTTAGGGGACGGAAACACTGAAGCTTTCTTT	CASSLGDGNTEAFF
TRBJ1-4	TRBV7-9	many	NA	TGTGCCAGCAGCTTCGGGACGGCAAGGGAAAAACTGTTTTTT	CASSFGTAREKLFF
TRBJ1-5	TRBV9	many	TRBD1	TGTGCCAGCAGCGTCGGGACAGGAAATCAGCCCCAGCATTTT	CASSVGTGNQPQHF
TRBJ1-2	TRBV6-1	NA	NA	TGTGCCAGCATCTCCGTCTACTATGGCTACACCTTC	CASISVYYGYTF
TRBJ1-1	TRBV4-2	NA	NA	TGTGCCAGCAGCCAAGACGTTCGGGGGAGTGACACTGAAGCTTTCTTT	CASSQDVRGSDTEAFF
TRBJ2-3	TRBV7-2	many	NA	TGTGCCAGCAGCTACCGAATTGGGGGCTCCACAGATACGCAGTATTTT	CASSYRIGGSTDTQYF
TRBJ2-5	TRBV6-2/TRBV6-3	many	NA	TGTGCCAGCAGTTACCCGATTGCGGTCCGGGACGGAGAGACCCAGTACTTC	CASSYPIAVRDGETQYF
TRBJ2-5	TRBV30	many	NA	TGTGCCTGGACCAGACAGTCCCAAGAGACCCAGTACTTC	CAWTRQSQETQYF
TRBJ1-1	TRBV6-9	many	NA	TGTGCCAGCAGTTACTCTGGCGCCACTGAAGCTTTCTTT	CASSYSGATEAFF